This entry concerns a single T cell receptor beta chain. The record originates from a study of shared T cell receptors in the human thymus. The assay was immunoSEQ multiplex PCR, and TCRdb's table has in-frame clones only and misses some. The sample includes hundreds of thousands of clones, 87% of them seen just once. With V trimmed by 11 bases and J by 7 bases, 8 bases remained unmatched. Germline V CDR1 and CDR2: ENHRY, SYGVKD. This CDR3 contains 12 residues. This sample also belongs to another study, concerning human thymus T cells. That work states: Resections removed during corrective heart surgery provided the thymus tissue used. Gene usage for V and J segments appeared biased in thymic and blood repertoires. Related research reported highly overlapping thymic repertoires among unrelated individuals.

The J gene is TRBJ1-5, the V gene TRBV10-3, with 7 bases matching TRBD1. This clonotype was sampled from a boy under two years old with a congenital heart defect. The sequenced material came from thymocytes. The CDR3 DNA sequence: TGTGCCGGGGACAGTAGGGACCAGCCCCAGCATTTT. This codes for CAGDSRDQPQHF.